This TCR beta chain was obtained from a study of lymphopenia after photon versus proton radiotherapy. CDR1 and CDR2 from the germline V gene are LNHDA and SQIVND (reference sequence). Trimming removed 7 bases from V and 2 bases from J, with 9 bases in between. There are 14 residues in the CDR3. Study results and limitations: Survival link was tested only in deceased patients; proton benefit remains a possibility. Photon-treated patients lost naive T cells and TCR diversity; proton-treated stayed stable.

TCRdb's table, derived via immunoSEQ multiplex PCR, lists solely in-frame clones and lacks some. The sample lists fewer than 20,000 clones; around nine tenths were seen once. The count of this clone is one. The antigen is not known. The source of this sequence is a man in his 70s with pancreatic cancer. The sample was peripheral blood, taken from a patient treated with proton-based radiotherapy. The chain has TRBV19 and TRBJ2-6; the D is unclear. CDR3 bases: TGTGCCAGTACCCGGGTGGCTGGGGCCAACGTCCTGACTTTC. Protein: CASTRVAGANVLTF.